The clone carrying this T cell receptor (beta chain) has a handful of counts. These data belong to a study of patients and donors after allogeneic stem cell transplantation. TCRdb fed the RT-PCR reads into MiXCR, producing one record per CDR3 protein. The table records about 210,000 distinct CDR3 sequences, around 40% of them present only once. CDR1 and CDR2 (germline): KGHSH, LQKENI. V was cut by 1 base and J by 4 bases, with 11 bases left in between. This CDR3 contains 15 residues. The receptor was derived from a human donor who was either an allogeneic HSCT recipient or a stem cell or donor lymphocyte infusion donor (not recorded which). It is not recorded whose cells these are; they may come from a transplant donor. The specimen sequenced was blood, either unsorted or a sorted T cell fraction (not recorded which). This rearrangement joins TRBV18 to TRBJ1-5; a possible D gene is TRBD1 (6 bases). CDR3 sequence: CASSPQTGGNQPQHF. For the CDR3, the DNA is TGTGCCAGCTCACCACAGACAGGAGGAAATCAGCCCCAGCATTTT.